These 17 T cell receptor beta chains were sequenced from one sample in a study of radiation and T cells in renal cell carcinoma. Produced via immunoSEQ multiplex PCR; TCRdb's table is partial and in-frame only. There are about 9,000 clones in the sample; roughly 60% occur only once, and around 16% lies in the top ten. Noted treatment: 15 Gy SBRT to primary tumor, nephrectomy 4 weeks later. Source: tumor tissue, taken from a patient whose treatment included radiotherapy and nephrectomy. These receptors came from a woman between 45 and 60 years old with renal cell carcinoma.

The rearrangement joins TRBV9 to TRBJ2-5; D gene unclear. Between the trimmed V and J ends, which lost 0 bases and 1 base, there was a span of 10 bases. The CDR3 has 15 amino acids. The germline V gene encodes CDR1 SGDLS and CDR2 YYNGEE. The CDR3 loop reads CASSVGSVSQETQYF. As DNA, the CDR3 is TGTGCCAGCAGCGTAGGGTCGGTCTCCCAAGAGACCCAGTACTTC.

This clone turned up a few times. The chain joins TRBV5-6 to TRBJ2-7; 10 bases are a match to TRBD1. The CDR3 has 13 amino acids. Germline V gene sequence: CDR1 SGHDT, CDR2 YYEEEE. Trimming at V came to 2 bases and at J to 6 bases, leaving 2 bases not matched to a gene. CDR3 in DNA: TGTGCCAGCAGCTTAGGACAGGGGGTCGAGCAGTACTTC. Its protein is CASSLGQGVEQYF.

This rearrangement joins TRBV4-3 to TRBJ1-4; D perhaps matches TRBD1 (6 bases). This CDR3 contains 17 residues. CDR1 and CDR2 from the germline V gene are LGHNA and YSLEER. Trimming took 1 base from V and 6 from J, leaving 18 bases between them. CDR3 bases: TGCGCCAGCAGCCAAGTTGGTTTTTCGGGGGCGGATGAAAAACTGTTTTTT. This gives the protein CASSQVGFSGADEKLFF.

The V gene is TRBV2, the J gene TRBJ2-1; D not resolved. Germline CDR1 reads SNHLY; CDR2 reads FYNNEI. The CDR3 extends over 14 amino acids. Between the trimmed V and J ends, which lost 8 bases and 8 bases, there was a span of 19 bases. The CDR3 protein is CASVPGPFRDEQFF. DNA for the CDR3: TGTGCCAGCGTTCCAGGACCTTTTAGGGATGAGCAGTTCTTC.

This clone was picked up one time. This rearrangement joins TRBV12-5 to TRBJ2-3; D ambiguous. CDR3 length equals 12 residues. Looked up from germline, CDR1 is LGHNT and CDR2 is FRNRAP. Deletions cut 2 bases from V and 6 bases from J, with 6 bases between. The CDR3 region is CASGLSEDTQYF. The CDR3 DNA reads TGTGCTAGTGGTTTGTCGGAGGATACGCAGTATTTT.

This clone has a handful of counts. The chain combines TRBV7-2 with TRBJ1-1, with D possibly matching TRBD1 (6 bases). Trimming removed 1 base at V and 8 bases at J, with 11 bases between. Germline V gene lookup returns CDR1 SGHTA and CDR2 FQGNSA. The CDR3 runs 13 residues. The CDR3: CASSLDRGREAFF. For the CDR3, the DNA is TGTGCCAGCAGCTTAGATCGGGGGCGCGAAGCTTTCTTT. The variable domain in full, with the rest retrieved from reference TRBV7-2 and TRBJ1-1, is GAGVSQSPSNKVTEKGKDVELRCDPISGHTALYWYRQSLGQGLEFLIYFQGNSAPDKSGLPSDRFSAERTGGSVSTLTIQRTQQEDSAVYLCASSLDRGREAFFGQGTRLTVV.

This sequence joins TRBV7-9 and TRBJ2-4, with D possibly TRBD2 on 5 matching bases. The CDR3 length is 17 residues. In germline, CDR1 is SEHNR, CDR2 FQNEAQ (reference sequence). Trimming cost V 4 bases and J 5 bases, with 21 bases left between them. The CDR3 DNA follows: TGTGCCAGCAGCTCAACGTTGGACTTTCCACTCCAAAACATTCAGTACTTC. Amino acids: CASSSTLDFPLQNIQYF.

The chain combines TRBV9 with TRBJ2-7, with 7 bases fitting TRBD2. Germline V gives CDR1 SGDLS, CDR2 YYNGEE. V lost 0 bases to trimming and J lost 7 bases; unmatched junction nucleotides: 13. There are 16 residues in the CDR3. The CDR3 region has the DNA TGTGCCAGCAGCGTAGGTATTGGGAGGGCCTTGGGTGAGCAGTACTTC. It specifies CASSVGIGRALGEQYF.

Only a few counts were recorded for this clone. The V call is TRBV28, the J call TRBJ2-7; D possibly uses TRBD1 or TRBD2 (6 bases each). CDR3 length: 12 residues. V was clipped by 6 bases and J by 6 bases, with 12 bases between them. Germline V gene lookup returns CDR1 MDHEN and CDR2 SYDVKM. CDR3 nucleotide sequence: TGTGCCAGCAGGCAAGGAGGGGGCGAGCAGTACTTC. Translation gives CASRQGGGEQYF.

This chain connects TRBV29-1 to TRBJ2-3; D possibly corresponds to TRBD2 (5 bases). CDR1 and CDR2 from the germline V gene are SQVTM and ANQGSEA. This CDR3 region has 12 residues. Trimming pared 4 bases from V and 2 bases from J, leaving 7 bases between. The CDR3 spells CSVGLFTDTQYF. The CDR3 nucleotides are TGCAGCGTTGGACTATTCACAGATACGCAGTATTTT.

The chain joins TRBV9 to TRBJ2-2; D not certain. Germline-derived CDR1 and CDR2 are SGDLS and YYNGEE. This CDR3 is built from 14 residues. Trimming took off 3 bases at V and 4 bases at J, with 10 bases between the two ends. The CDR3 spells CASSGHLRTGELFF. The CDR3, as DNA: TGTGCCAGCAGCGGTCACCTTCGCACCGGGGAGCTGTTTTTT.

V and J are TRBV29-1 and TRBJ2-7; TRBD2 matches at 8 bases. The CDR3 runs to 13 residues. CDR1 is SQVTM, CDR2 ANQGSEA, per germline. J lost 6 bases, V lost 6 bases, and 10 bases had no gene match. CDR3 loop: CSVNSGGGGEQYF. For the CDR3, the DNA is TGCAGCGTCAACTCGGGAGGGGGAGGCGAGCAGTACTTC.

The V call is TRBV11-2, the J call TRBJ1-5; D is unclear. The length of the CDR3 is 14 residues. Trimming took off 4 bases at V and 3 bases at J, with 10 bases between the two ends. Germline V CDR1 and CDR2: SGHAT, FQNNGV. DNA of the CDR3: TGTGCCAGCAGCTCGGACCGTTACAATCAGCCCCAGCATTTT. As protein: CASSSDRYNQPQHF.

The chain is built from TRBV5-1 and TRBJ2-4; TRBD2 is a possible D gene (6 bases). Germline values: CDR1 SGHRS, CDR2 YFSETQ. The CDR3 is 17 residues long. V dropped 6 bases and J dropped 1 base, with 20 bases sitting between them. CDR3 residues: CASTPNAEGGAKNIQYF. The CDR3 nucleotides are TGCGCCAGCACCCCAAATGCGGAGGGAGGCGCCAAAAACATTCAGTACTTC.

The V gene is TRBV19, the J gene TRBJ1-2, with D tentatively TRBD1 (5 bases). V was clipped by 6 bases and J by 8 bases, with 19 bases between them. The CDR3 covers 14 residues. Germline V gene sequence: CDR1 LNHDA, CDR2 SQIVND (reference sequence). CDR3 loop: CASRPASGGQGYTF. Written as DNA, the CDR3 is TGTGCCAGTAGGCCAGCCTCGGGGGGTCAAGGCTACACCTTC.

V usage is TRBV7-8 and J usage is TRBJ2-1, with 7 positions matching TRBD1. This CDR3 has 13 residues. Losses at the gene ends were 4 bases for V and 9 bases for J; bases not matched to a gene: 6. Germline V gene sequence: CDR1 SGHVS, CDR2 FQNEAQ. CDR3 in DNA: TGTGCCAGCAGCTCACCCAGGGGGAGTGAGCAGTTCTTC. Amino acids: CASSSPRGSEQFF.

The chain combines TRBV5-1 with TRBJ2-5; 10 positions match TRBD1. Germline V gives CDR1 SGHRS, CDR2 YFSETQ. This CDR3 comprises 16 residues. The V and J ends lost 3 bases and 1 base, in that order; junction bases with no gene match: 6. The CDR3 nucleotides read TGCGCCAGCAGCTCGGGGACAGGGGACGGCCAAGAGACCCAGTACTTC. It is translated as CASSSGTGDGQETQYF.